A single T cell receptor beta chain is shown here with its context. Its antigen is unknown. This specimen comes from a study of spatial heterogeneity in lung cancer. Study in general: In the raw reads, each unique TCR and UMI combination was present more than ten times on average. Study-level findings and limits: Counts of expanded alpha and beta TCRs within tumors tracked the tumor nonsynonymous mutation count.

As to time point: sample taken at primary tumor resection. Unsorted samples of tumor, nontumor lung or frozen PBMC had their whole RNA sequenced. A unique molecular identifier was carried by every single TCR cDNA molecule. TCRdb processed the 5' RACE reads anew with MiXCR; each CDR3 protein has one entry. In the table there are approximately 7,000 distinct CDR3 sequences, 15% to 20% of which are singletons. The CDR3 sequence is 16 residues long. With V trimmed by 0 bases and J by 6 bases, 8 bases remained unmatched. Germline V gene sequence: CDR1 LGHNA, CDR2 YNFKEQ. The clonotype comes from a female donor with early-stage non-small cell lung cancer. This chain connects TRBV4-2 to TRBJ2-3, with 8 bases lining up with TRBD2. The material was lung tumor tissue, obtained at surgery. The CDR3 spells CASSQDWGTRTDTQYF. The DNA for the CDR3 is TGTGCCAGCAGCCAAGATTGGGGGACTAGGACGGATACGCAGTATTTT.